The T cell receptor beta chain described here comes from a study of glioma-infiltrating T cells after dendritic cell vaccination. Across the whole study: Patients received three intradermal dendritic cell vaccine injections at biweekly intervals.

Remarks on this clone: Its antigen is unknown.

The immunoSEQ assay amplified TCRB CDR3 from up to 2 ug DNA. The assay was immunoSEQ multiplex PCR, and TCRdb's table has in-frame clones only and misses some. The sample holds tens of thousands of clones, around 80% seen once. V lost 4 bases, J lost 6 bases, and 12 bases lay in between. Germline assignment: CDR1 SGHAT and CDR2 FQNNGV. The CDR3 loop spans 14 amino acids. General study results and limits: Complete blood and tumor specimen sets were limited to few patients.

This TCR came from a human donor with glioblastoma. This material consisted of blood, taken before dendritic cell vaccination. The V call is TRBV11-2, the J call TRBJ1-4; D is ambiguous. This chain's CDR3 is CASSSEALDEKLFF. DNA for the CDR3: TGTGCCAGCAGCTCTGAAGCCCTTGATGAAAAACTGTTTTTT.